This T cell receptor (beta chain) appears in the sequencing data of a study of beta chain features in type 1 diabetes. Study-wide findings and caveats: Among type 1 diabetes patients, VDJ junctions had fewer insertions and more deletions. Here, the possible influence of HLA type (on TCRB rearrangement) remained unresolved.

Expressed TCRB transcripts were sequenced because the entire RNA isolate underwent reverse transcription. Method: immunoSEQ multiplex PCR; TCRdb's copy keeps in-frame clones and lacks some. The data contain fewer than 900,000 clones, roughly 15% of them singletons. This clone came up a few times. The target antigen is unknown. The sample holds other DNA sequences that translate to the same CDR3. The V end lost 1 base, the J end lost 1 base, and 4 bases lay between the germline ends. The CDR3 spans 14 residues. The germline V gene encodes CDR1 SGHTA and CDR2 FQGNSA. The V and J genes are TRBV7-2 and TRBJ2-2; no clear D gene. The sequenced sample was naive CD4+ T cells from blood. This receptor was obtained from a woman between 18 and 29 years old in good health. CDR3 sequence reads: CASSLVWNTGELFF. The CDR3 DNA reads TGTGCCAGCAGCTTAGTATGGAACACCGGGGAGCTGTTTTTT.